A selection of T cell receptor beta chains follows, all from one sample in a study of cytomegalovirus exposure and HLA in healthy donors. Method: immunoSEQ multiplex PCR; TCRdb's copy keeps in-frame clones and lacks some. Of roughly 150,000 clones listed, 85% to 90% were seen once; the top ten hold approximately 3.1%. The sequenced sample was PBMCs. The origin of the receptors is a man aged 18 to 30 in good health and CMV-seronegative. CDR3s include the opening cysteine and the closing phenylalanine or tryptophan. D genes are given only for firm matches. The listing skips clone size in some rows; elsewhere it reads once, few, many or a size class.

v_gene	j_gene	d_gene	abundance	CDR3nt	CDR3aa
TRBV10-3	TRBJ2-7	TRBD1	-	TGTGCCATCAGTGAATCCCCAGGGGGCTACGAGCAGTACTTC	CAISESPGGYEQYF
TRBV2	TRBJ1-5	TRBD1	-	TGTGCCAGCAGACGTGGGACAGGGGCGTGGAGCAATCAGCCCCAGCATTTT	CASRRGTGAWSNQPQHF
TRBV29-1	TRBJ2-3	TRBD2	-	TGCAGCGGGGGACTAGCCGTGTGGAATACGCAGTATTTT	CSGGLAVWNTQYF
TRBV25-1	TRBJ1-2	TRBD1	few	TGTGCCAGCAGCCGAATAACCGGGACAGGGGATGGCTACACCTTC	CASSRITGTGDGYTF
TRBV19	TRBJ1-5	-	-	TGTGCCAGTAGTATTTGGGAGGGGCCAGGAGGCTATCAGCCCCAGCATTTT	CASSIWEGPGGYQPQHF
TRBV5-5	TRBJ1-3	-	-	TGTGCCAGCAGCTTGGCGGGTCCGTTTCGACGCTCTGGAAACACCATATATTTT	CASSLAGPFRRSGNTIYF
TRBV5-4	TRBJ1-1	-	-	TGTGCCAGCAGCTTATCGTCTGAAGCTTTCTTT	CASSLSSEAFF
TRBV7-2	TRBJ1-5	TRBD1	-	TGTGCCAGCAGCTTAAGTGCGGGGACAGAATATCAGCCCCAGCATTTT	CASSLSAGTEYQPQHF
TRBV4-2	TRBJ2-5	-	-	TGTGCCAGCAGCCAAGTGACGGGCCAAGAGACCCAGTACTTC	CASSQVTGQETQYF
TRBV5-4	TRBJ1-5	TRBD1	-	TGTGCCAGCAGCTTGTACGGACAGGGGGGCAATCAGCCCCAGCATTTT	CASSLYGQGGNQPQHF
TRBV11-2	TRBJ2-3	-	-	TGTGCCAGCAGAGACGGGGATACGCAGTATTTT	CASRDGDTQYF
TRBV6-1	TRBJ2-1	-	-	TGTGCCAGCAGTGAAGCTCTGGGGCTCAATGAGCAGTTCTTC	CASSEALGLNEQFF
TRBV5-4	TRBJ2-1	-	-	TGTGCCAGCAGCCGTTATCACTCTCTCACGAATGAGCAGTTCTTC	CASSRYHSLTNEQFF
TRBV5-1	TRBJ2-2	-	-	TGCGCCAGCAGCTTGAGACTAGGGAACACCGGGGAGCTGTTTTTT	CASSLRLGNTGELFF
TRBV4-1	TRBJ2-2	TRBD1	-	TGCGCCAGCAGCCCACAAACAGCCGGGACAGAAAGAACCGGGGAGCTGTTTTTT	CASSPQTAGTERTGELFF
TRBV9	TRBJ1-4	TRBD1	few	TGTGCCAGCAGCGTCACCGGGACAGGGGGGGAAAAACTGTTTTTT	CASSVTGTGGEKLFF
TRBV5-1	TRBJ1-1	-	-	TGCGCCAGCAGCCGGGAGGACAGTTCGAACACTGAAGCTTTCTTT	CASSREDSSNTEAFF
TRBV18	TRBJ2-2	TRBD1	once	TGTGCCAGCTCACCCCTTCGCGGGACAGGGAACACCGGGGAGCTGTTTTTT	CASSPLRGTGNTGELFF
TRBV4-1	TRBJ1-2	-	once	TGCGCCAGCAGCCAAGCGACATCTCCTAACTATGGCTACACCTTC	CASSQATSPNYGYTF
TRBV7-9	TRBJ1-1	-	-	TGTGCCAGCAGCTCCTCCCGCGGGCGAGAAGCTTTCTTT	CASSSSRGREAFF
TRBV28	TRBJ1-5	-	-	TGTGCCAGCAGTGACCCCGGGGAGCAGCCCCAGCATTTT	CASSDPGEQPQHF
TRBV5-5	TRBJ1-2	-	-	TGTGCCAGCAGCTTGTCCAACGACAGGTTCAAATATGGCTACACCTTC	CASSLSNDRFKYGYTF
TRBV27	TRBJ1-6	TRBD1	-	TGTGCCAGCAGCACAACCAACGACAGGGGGAAGGCACCCCTCCACTTT	CASSTTNDRGKAPLHF
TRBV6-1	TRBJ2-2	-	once	TGTGCCAGCAGGGTTTCCACGGGGGCCGGGGAGCTGTTTTTT	CASRVSTGAGELFF
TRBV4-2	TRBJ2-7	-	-	TGTGCCAGCAGCCAAGGAAATCAAGGACTAAACGACGAGCAGTACTTC	CASSQGNQGLNDEQYF
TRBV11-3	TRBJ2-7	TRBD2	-	TGTGCCAGCAGCGCTGGCTTTACTAGCGGGAGAGGCGAGCAGTACTTC	CASSAGFTSGRGEQYF
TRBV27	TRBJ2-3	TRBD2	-	TGTGCCAGCAGTCCCGGGACTAGCAGCACAGATACGCAGTATTTT	CASSPGTSSTDTQYF
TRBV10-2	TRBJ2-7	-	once	TGCGCCAGCAGTGAGACTAACTCCTACGAGCAGTACTTC	CASSETNSYEQYF
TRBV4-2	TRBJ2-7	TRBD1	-	TGTGCCAGCACCCAGGACAGGGGGTACGAGCAGTACTTC	CASTQDRGYEQYF
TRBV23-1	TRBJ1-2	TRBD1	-	TGCGCCAGCAGTCAAGCCCGAACAGGGGCGCTTAACTATGGCTACACCTTC	CASSQARTGALNYGYTF
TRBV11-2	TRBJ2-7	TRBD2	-	TGTGCCAGCTCTTCATTGGGACTAGCGGGAAACTACGAGCAGTACTTC	CASSSLGLAGNYEQYF
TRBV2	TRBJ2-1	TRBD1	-	TGTGCCAGCAGTGAGGCAGGGGGCCCCCCCTACAATGAGCAGTTCTTC	CASSEAGGPPYNEQFF
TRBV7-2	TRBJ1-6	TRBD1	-	TGTGCCAGCAGCCGGGACATACGGACAGGGGGTCAATCACCCCTCCACTTT	CASSRDIRTGGQSPLHF
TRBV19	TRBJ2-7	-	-	TGTGCCAGTAGTATGACGGGGGGCGAAGGGGAGCAGTACTTC	CASSMTGGEGEQYF
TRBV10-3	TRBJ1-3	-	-	TGTGCCATCAATGGCGGGAGCTCTGGAAACACCATATATTTT	CAINGGSSGNTIYF
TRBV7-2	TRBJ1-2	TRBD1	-	TGTGCCAGCAGCCTACGTCCCGGGACAGGGAACTATGGCTACACCTTC	CASSLRPGTGNYGYTF